This T cell receptor (beta chain) derives from a study of PD-1 blockade in classical Hodgkin lymphoma. No patient escaped relapse after autologous stem cell transplantation, and brentuximab vedotin exposure varied. The germline V gene has CDR1 MNHNS and CDR2 SASEGT. The CDR3 is 13 residues long. Study findings and constraints: It was CD4+ TCR diversity, not CD8+, that rose significantly by C4D1. Complete responders possessed baseline diversity comparable to newly diagnosed patients. Sources of repertoire differences remain undefined, possibly disease activity or prior therapy.

Note on this clone: Its target is unknown. A junction end diverges from the germline sequence, so it may reflect a read error.

Repertoires were generated with immunoSEQ multiplex PCR, while TCRdb's copy carries only in-frame clones and drops some. Of about 97,000 clones listed, 75% to 90% are singletons. This TCR was recovered from a human donor with classical Hodgkin lymphoma. The gene calls are TRBV6-1 and TRBJ1-1; D is ambiguous. Sample: peripheral blood mononuclear cells (PBMCs), taken before the second cycle of nivolumab. The CDR3 bases are TGTGCCAGCAGGTACGTCAGGAACTCTGAAGCTTTCTTT. Translation gives CASRYVRNSEAFF.